This T cell receptor (beta chain) was recorded in a study of cytomegalovirus exposure and HLA in healthy donors. Study background: Within the Caucasian-associated ancestry cluster were 81% of the roughly 360 genotyped donors.

The PCR employed 60 Vbeta primers together with 13 Jbeta primers. The method was immunoSEQ multiplex PCR; TCRdb's version includes in-frame clones alone and lacks a portion of them. The sample has 95,000 to 110,000 clones, roughly 76% seen once. J gave up 6 bases and V 4 bases, and 14 bases lay outside the gene matches. This CDR3 is 17 amino acids long. The germline CDR1 and CDR2 sequences are LGHNA and YNFKEQ. Sequencing was done on a sample of PBMCs. V gene TRBV4-2 combines with J gene TRBJ2-3; 9 bases align to TRBD2. The origin of this receptor is a man younger than 35 in good health and CMV-seronegative. CDR3 amino acids: CASSPASGVVVADTQYF. The CDR3 coding sequence is TGTGCCAGCAGCCCGGCTAGCGGGGTAGTGGTAGCGGATACGCAGTATTTT.